The T cell receptor beta chain under discussion was sequenced for a study of T-cell memory formation after mild COVID-19. Study in general: The study found TCR clusters largely donor specific. Study observations and caveats: Pre-infection memory held some responding clones, suggesting pre-existing cross-reactive T cells responded. Contracting clones localized mainly to CM and EM when CD4+ and mainly to EMRA when CD8+.

Notes on this clonotype: Its antigen is not identified.

The CDR3 runs 13 residues. From germline, CDR1 is SQVTM and CDR2 ANQGSEA. The V and J ends lost 2 bases and 1 base respectively, with 8 bases between them. It was 5'RACE with constant-segment primers that produced the TCR alpha and TCR beta cDNA libraries, which carried sample barcodes and UMIs. TCRdb passed the 5' RACE reads through MiXCR, listing each CDR3 protein once. The sample has roughly 400,000 distinct CDR3 sequences; about 17% are singletons. This sequence was found in a man aged 18 to 30 who had mild COVID-19 (a few samples of this study predate the infection). Cell type and time point are not known. The chain couples TRBV29-1 to TRBJ1-1; D gene unclear. The source material was PBMCs or a T cell subset sorted from them (not recorded which). CDR3 DNA: TGCAGCGTTGAACCGAACGAGAACACTGAAGCTTTCTTT. Residues: CSVEPNENTEAFF.